One sample yielded the 8 T cell receptor beta chains listed below, sequenced in a study of shared clonotypes between healthy human individuals. Assay: immunoSEQ multiplex PCR; the TCRdb copy retains only in-frame clones and omits some. The sample lists roughly 850,000 clones, 90% to 98% seen once, with less than 0.25% in the top ten. Terminally differentiated effector memory CD45RA+ cells were excluded from the naive CD8 cells, which were CD45RO-negative and positively selected for CCR7. Material for sequencing was naive CD8+ T cells sorted from blood. The receptors here all came from a man between 25 and 39 years old in good health.

The chain combines TRBV29-1 with TRBJ2-5; 12 nucleotides agree with TRBD2. J was trimmed by 4 bases and V by 3 bases; bases with no gene match: 9. Per germline, CDR1 SQVTM and CDR2 ANQGSEA. The CDR3 totals 16 residues. CDR3 sequence reads: CSVDGLAGGHIETQYF. The CDR3 nucleotides read TGCAGCGTTGATGGGCTAGCGGGAGGGCACATAGAGACCCAGTACTTC.

The chain carries TRBV27 and TRBJ2-7, with D unclear. V shed 4 bases and J shed 5 bases, with 9 bases lying between them. CDR3 length: 12 amino acids. Germline lookup yields CDR1 MNHEY and CDR2 SMNVEV (reference sequence). CDR3: CASSSISHEQYF. The DNA for the CDR3 is TGTGCCAGCAGTTCGATTTCCCACGAGCAGTACTTC.

This chain links TRBV6-5 with TRBJ2-1, with D unclear. Trimming took 0 bases from V and 0 from J, leaving 9 bases between them. CDR1 is MNHEY and CDR2 is SVGAGI in the germline V gene. The CDR3 loop spans 16 amino acids. CDR3 region: CASSYSSLNSYNEQFF. The CDR3 DNA sequence: TGTGCCAGCAGTTACTCGAGTCTAAACTCCTACAATGAGCAGTTCTTC.

V is TRBV4-1 and J is TRBJ2-7; 7 nucleotides align to TRBD1. This CDR3 is built from 15 residues. Germline values: CDR1 MGHRA, CDR2 YSYEKL. With 4 bases clipped from V and 3 bases from J, the junction kept 9 bases outside the gene matches. In DNA, the CDR3 is TGCGCCAGCAGCCGAGCGACAGGGCCACGCTACGAGCAGTACTTC. Translated, it gives CASSRATGPRYEQYF.

V is TRBV27 and J is TRBJ2-7, with D possibly TRBD2 on 5 matching bases. Germline CDR1 is MNHEY and CDR2 is SMNVEV (reference sequence). This CDR3 is built from 12 residues. Trimming removed 6 bases from V and 3 bases from J, with 9 bases in between. CDR3: CASRDYSYEQYF. The CDR3 region has the DNA TGTGCCAGCAGAGACTACAGCTACGAGCAGTACTTC.

The chain recombines TRBV2 with TRBJ1-2; unclear D gene. The V gene lost 5 bases and the J gene lost 4 bases, with 11 bases spanning the gap. Looked up from germline, CDR1 is SNHLY and CDR2 is FYNNEI. This CDR3 is 13 amino acids long. DNA for the CDR3: TGTGCCAGCAGTCCGGGAGGTGCCTATGGCTACACCTTC. It specifies CASSPGGAYGYTF.

A few counts support this clone. Distinct nucleotide sequences in the sample also encode this CDR3. The genes are TRBV20-1 and TRBJ2-7, with unresolved D. V was trimmed by 3 bases and J by 5 bases, leaving 8 bases between them. CDR3 size: 11 residues. Germline assignment: CDR1 DFQATT and CDR2 SNEGSKA (reference sequence). The CDR3 sequence: CSARLVDEQYF. DNA of the CDR3: TGCAGTGCTAGGTTAGTTGACGAGCAGTACTTC.

The rearrangement links TRBV2 to TRBJ2-5, with unresolved D. Between the trimmed V and J ends, which lost 1 base and 1 base, there was a span of 10 bases. Germline V gives CDR1 SNHLY, CDR2 FYNNEI. There are 15 residues in the CDR3. DNA of the CDR3: TGTGCCAGCAGTGAAGGTGGAAGTCTCCAAGAGACCCAGTACTTC. Its protein is CASSEGGSLQETQYF.